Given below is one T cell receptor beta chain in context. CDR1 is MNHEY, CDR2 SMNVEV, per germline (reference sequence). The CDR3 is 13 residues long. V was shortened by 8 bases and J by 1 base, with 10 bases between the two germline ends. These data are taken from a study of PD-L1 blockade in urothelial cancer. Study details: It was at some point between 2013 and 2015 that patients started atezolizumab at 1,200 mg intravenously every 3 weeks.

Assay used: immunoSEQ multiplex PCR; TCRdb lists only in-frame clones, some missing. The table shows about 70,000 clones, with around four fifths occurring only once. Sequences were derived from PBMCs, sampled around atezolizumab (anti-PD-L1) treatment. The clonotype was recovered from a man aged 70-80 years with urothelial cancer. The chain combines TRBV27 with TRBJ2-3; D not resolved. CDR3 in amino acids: CASGRIGTDTQYF. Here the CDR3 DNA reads TGTGCCAGCGGCCGAATTGGCACAGATACGCAGTATTTT.